This paragraph reports one TCR beta chain. Per the germline V gene, CDR1 is MGHRA and CDR2 is YSYEKL. Trimming at V came to 5 bases and at J to 4 bases, leaving 5 bases not matched to a gene. The CDR3 spans 15 residues. The data stem from a study of T cell changes during pregnancy in multiple sclerosis. Repertoires were generated with immunoSEQ multiplex PCR, while TCRdb's copy carries only in-frame clones and drops some. Of around 100,000 clones listed, just over 90% were seen once; the top ten hold 3% to 3.5%. The receptor was derived from a female donor with multiple sclerosis, enrolled in a pregnancy study. The material was peripheral blood, obtained after pregnancy. V and J are TRBV4-1 and TRBJ2-2; 9 positions match TRBD1. CDR3 DNA sequence: TGCGCCAGCAGCTTACAGGGGGCGGTCACCGGGGAGCTGTTTTTT. Encoded protein: CASSLQGAVTGELFF.